This section outlines one T cell receptor (beta chain) sequence together with its context. The antigen it recognizes is unknown. Within one base of it there is no much larger clone, and no base qualities were kept. The data were taken from a study of shared clonotypes between healthy human individuals (dated by TCRdb to the early 2020s). About the full investigation: A couple of women and a few men aged 18 to 49 years were included in the cohort. To increase sequencing depth and limit assay-specific biases, TCR repertoire library preparation and sequencing were carried out by different laboratories using diverse techniques. To estimate repertoire size and how much clonotype sharing occurs between individuals, the study deeply sequenced the blood TCR repertoires of 5 or 6 healthy adults. For each donor, CD4 naive and CD4 memory were each given three plates, CD8 naive was given two plates, and CD8 memory was given one plate. Per donor, leukapheresis produced somewhere between about 0.9 and 10 billion PBMCs.

Trimming accounts for 0 bases at V and 4 bases at J, while the number of junction bases matched to no gene is 6. Including cysteine and phenylalanine, the CDR3 has 15 amino acids. Only CDR3 DNA is held: 45 bases, read in frame from base 1. CDR1 and CDR2, per the germline V gene (reference sequence), are GTSNPN and SVGIG. The donors were healthy, HIV-negative adults who had no recently reported acute infections or vaccinations. Only Caucasian adults living in Nashville, Tennessee, USA were represented among the donors. Magnetic negative selection was used to enrich CD4+ T cells, after which naive cells were positively selected on CD45RA and the negative fraction became the memory subset. After blood collection by leukapheresis, PBMCs were isolated using Ficoll-Histopaque density gradient centrifugation and then cryopreserved in the vapor phase of liquid nitrogen. Analytical flow cytometry was used to check the purity and quantity of every magnetically sorted T cell population. Genomic DNA was isolated from each sorted fraction and quantified by UV absorbance on a Nanodrop 2000c.

Using the deep immunoSEQ assay, TCR CDR3 regions were amplified from genomic DNA by multiplex PCR. For each cell subset, the extracted genomic DNA was distributed evenly across all wells of several immunoSEQ 96-well plates, and each plate served as one replicate. For sorted subsets, about 220 ng of genomic DNA, equivalent to some 30,000 T cell genomes, went into each replicate PCR. The purified libraries were quantified using a Qubit 3.0 fluorometer, sized with a Bioanalyzer 2100, and then quantified again using the KAPA Library Quantification kit. Every immunoSEQ 96-well plate was sequenced on a separate single-read 150-cycle Illumina NextSeq 550 flow cell. As for the authors' bioinformatics: Because the immunoSEQ output held only junctional sequences and lacked quality scores, the filtering could not match the filtering applied to full-length reads. Sequences were annotated with PyIR, a Python wrapper for IgBLAST v1.9, and V/J genes and CDR3 were assigned using IMGT germline references. Any read was removed if the V/J assignment was weak (E-value above 1e-6), the CDR3 was missing, or the read contained stop codons, out-of-frame junctions, or ambiguous translated residues. V3J clonotypes were defined as sequences sharing the same inferred V gene, J gene, and CDR3 amino acid sequence. To compute the percentage overlap between repertoires, the number of shared unique clonotypes was divided by the size of the smaller repertoire. RTK rarefaction, the Chao1 estimator, and Recon v2.1 estimates of unobserved clonotypes were used to assess repertoire richness. For all TCRbeta clonotypes obtained by the gDNA method from a few donors, generation probabilities were computed with OLGA. Here the immuneACCESS table is served through TCRdb, limited to in-frame sequences with V and J called. Missing clones are a known gap in these copies; in checked studies unresolved V genes cover under half, and the rest lacks a known reason. D and trimming come from the DNA, and the V and J calls and clone size come from that table. Recorded for this sample are around 700,000 clones; approximately 79% of them occurred a single time. Jointly, the top ten make up under 2% of the sample.

Broad study findings and their caveats: Even with the large sequencing depth, rarefaction of the sorted-subset datasets indicated that sequencing was incomplete. Pairwise subsampling indicated that sequencing depth was expected to affect the degree of clonotype sharing among donors. The small number of donors limited the genetic and exposure-history diversity represented. When a handful of donors were compared, the shared fraction of clonotypes was roughly 4.8% for naive CD4, approximately 3.5% for naive CD8, 2% to 2.5% for memory CD4, and 0.4% for memory CD8. Sampling was limited to blood, and TCR repertoires in tissue likely differ from TCR repertoires in blood. Naive subsets generally had larger estimated clonotype richness than memory subsets did. Compared with non-shared clonotypes, the clonotypes found in all four sorted-subset donors had higher generation probabilities.

The source material was memory CD4+ T cells sorted from blood. The cell subset or site label here, explained by the study, means: CD45RA-negative fraction. The rearranged chain carries TRBV30 and TRBJ2-1; 7 central bases correspond to TRBD2. The receptor was derived from a woman aged 25 to 39 in good health. At the DNA level, the sequence is TGTGCCTGGAGTGTAGCTAGCGGACCGTACAATGAGCAGTTCTTC. Its protein product is CAWSVASGPYNEQFF.